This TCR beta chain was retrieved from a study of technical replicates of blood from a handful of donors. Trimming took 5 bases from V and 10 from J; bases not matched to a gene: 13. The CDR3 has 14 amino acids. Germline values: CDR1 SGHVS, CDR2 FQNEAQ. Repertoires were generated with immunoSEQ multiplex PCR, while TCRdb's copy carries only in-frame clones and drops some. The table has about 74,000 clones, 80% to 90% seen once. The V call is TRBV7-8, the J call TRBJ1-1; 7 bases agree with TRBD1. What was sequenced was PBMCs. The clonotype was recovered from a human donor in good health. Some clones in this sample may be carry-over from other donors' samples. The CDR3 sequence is CASSRGTADLGAFF. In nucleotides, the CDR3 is TGTGCCAGCAGCCGTGGGACAGCGGATTTGGGAGCTTTCTTT.